This TCR beta chain was identified during a study of cytomegalovirus exposure and HLA in healthy donors. The study's findings and limits: It was 150 to 200 TCR beta chains that were listed as cytomegalovirus-associated.

This clone has just a few counts. Its antigen remains unidentified. PCR involved 60 Vbeta and 13 Jbeta primers. Produced via immunoSEQ multiplex PCR; TCRdb's table is partial and in-frame only. The sample has approximately 180,000 clones, 80% seen once. The receptor's source is a man aged 25-40 years in good health and CMV-seropositive. The sequencing sample was made of PBMCs.

The CDR3 region is CASSVSGEVDGYTF. The CDR3 bases are TGCGCCAGCAGTGTGTCAGGGGAAGTGGATGGCTACACCTTC. This sequence joins TRBV10-1 and TRBJ1-2; tentatively, D is TRBD1 (6 bases). Germline values: CDR1 WNHNN, CDR2 SYGVQD (reference sequence). The ends were cut back, 4 bases at V and 6 bases at J, with 15 bases in the middle. The CDR3 length is 14 residues.